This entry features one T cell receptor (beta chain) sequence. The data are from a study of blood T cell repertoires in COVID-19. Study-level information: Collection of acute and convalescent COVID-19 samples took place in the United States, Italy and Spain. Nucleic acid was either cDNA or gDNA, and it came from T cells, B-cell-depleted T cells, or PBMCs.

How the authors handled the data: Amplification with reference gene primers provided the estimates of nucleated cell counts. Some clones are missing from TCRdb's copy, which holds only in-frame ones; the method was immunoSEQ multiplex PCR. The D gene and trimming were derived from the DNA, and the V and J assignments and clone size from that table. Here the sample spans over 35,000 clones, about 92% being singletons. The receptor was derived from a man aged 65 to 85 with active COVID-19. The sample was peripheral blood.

The CDR3 protein is CASRRTSGKTDTQYF. The CDR3 DNA reads as TGTGCCAGTAGAAGAACTAGCGGGAAGACAGATACGCAGTATTTT. J is TRBJ2-3 and V is TRBV19; 10 bases fit TRBD2. J was trimmed by 3 bases and V by 6 bases; bases with no gene match: 6. Germline values: CDR1 LNHDA, CDR2 SQIVND (reference sequence). The CDR3 is 15 residues long.